Within the sample, the clone carrying this T cell receptor beta chain is medium-sized. Its target is unknown. This sample is drawn from a study of human T cells and chemical hapten exposure. Whole-study findings and limits: Controls formed significantly fewer large CDR3 similarity clusters than expanded TCRs did. The study found that PT1 expanded TCR counts correlated positively with patch test score.

Time point denoted: pre-sensitization, week 0. Described treatment: therapeutic diphenylcyclopropenone sensitization with weekly scalp DPC. Trimming took 5 bases from V and 7 from J, leaving 10 bases between them. From germline, CDR1 is SEHNR and CDR2 FQNEAQ (reference sequence). The CDR3 covers 12 residues. The library attached unique molecular identifiers to individual cDNA molecules. Each CDR3 protein gets one entry after TCRdb re-called the RACE reads with MiXCR. The sample consists of roughly 50,000 distinct CDR3 sequences, more than 8% of them appearing once. V gene TRBV7-9 combines with J gene TRBJ2-3; D unresolved. The sample in question was whole blood, obtained in connection with sensitization to the hapten diphenylcyclopropenone (DPC). This receptor was obtained from a man aged 35-49 years with alopecia areata. Some clones in this sample may be carry-over from other donors' samples. CDR3 loop: CASSREVYTQYF. The CDR3 DNA follows: TGTGCCAGCAGCCGTGAGGTCTATACGCAGTATTTT. The variable domain in full, with the rest retrieved from reference TRBV7-9 and TRBJ2-3, is DTGVSQNPRHKITKRGQNVTFRCDPISEHNRLYWYRQTLGQGPEFLTYFQNEAQLEKSRLLSDRFSAERPKGSFSTLEIQRTEQGDSAMYLCASSREVYTQYFGPGTRLTVL.